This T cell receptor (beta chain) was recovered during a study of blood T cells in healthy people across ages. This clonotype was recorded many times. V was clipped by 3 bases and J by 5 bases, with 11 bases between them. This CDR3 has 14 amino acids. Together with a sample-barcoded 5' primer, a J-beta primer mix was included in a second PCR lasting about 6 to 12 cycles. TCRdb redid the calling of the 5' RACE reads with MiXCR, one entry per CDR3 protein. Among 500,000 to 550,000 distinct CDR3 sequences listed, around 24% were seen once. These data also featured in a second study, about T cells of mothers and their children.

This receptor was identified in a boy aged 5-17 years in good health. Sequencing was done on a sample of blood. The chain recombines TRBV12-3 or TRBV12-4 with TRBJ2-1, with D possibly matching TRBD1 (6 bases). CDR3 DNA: TGTGCCAGCAGTTTCTTGCGACAGGACAATGAGCAGTTCTTC. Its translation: CASSFLRQDNEQFF.